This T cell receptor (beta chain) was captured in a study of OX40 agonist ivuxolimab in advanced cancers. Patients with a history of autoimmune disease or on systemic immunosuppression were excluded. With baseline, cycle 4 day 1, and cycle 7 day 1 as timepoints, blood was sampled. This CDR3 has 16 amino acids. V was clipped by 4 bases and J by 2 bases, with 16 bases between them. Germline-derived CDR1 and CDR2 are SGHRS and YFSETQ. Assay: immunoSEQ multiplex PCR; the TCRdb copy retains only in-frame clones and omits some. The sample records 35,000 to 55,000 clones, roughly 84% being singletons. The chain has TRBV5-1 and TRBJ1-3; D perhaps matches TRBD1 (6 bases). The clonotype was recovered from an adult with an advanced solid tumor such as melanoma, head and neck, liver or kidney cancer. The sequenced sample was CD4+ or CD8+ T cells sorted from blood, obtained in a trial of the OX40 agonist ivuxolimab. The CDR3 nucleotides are TGCGCCAGCAGCCTAACCGTGGGGGCGACTGGAAACACCATATATTTT. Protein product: CASSLTVGATGNTIYF.